This TCR beta chain stems from a study of OX40 agonist ivuxolimab in advanced cancers. V gave up 10 bases and J gave up 7 bases; unmatched junction bases: 11. The CDR3 covers 13 residues. Germline V gene lookup returns CDR1 MRHNA and CDR2 SNTAGT. Clones were sequenced by immunoSEQ multiplex PCR, and TCRdb holds only the in-frame ones, with some missing. In the table there are about 83,000 clones, 84% of which are singletons. This clone came up once. The sample was CD4+ or CD8+ T cells sorted from blood, taken in a trial of the OX40 agonist ivuxolimab. This chain connects TRBV6-4 to TRBJ1-2, with 8 positions matching TRBD1. The source of this sequence is an adult with an advanced solid tumor such as melanoma, head and neck, liver or kidney cancer. This chain's CDR3 is CATQNDRGSGYTF. CDR3 coding DNA: TGTGCCACCCAGAACGACAGGGGCTCTGGCTACACCTTC.